These 30 T cell receptor beta chains were sequenced from one sample in a study of CD8+ T cells in alopecia areata (dated by TCRdb to 2016 to 2019). Library prep was done by the immunoSEQ multiplex PCR assay. To provide template for TCR sequencing, every sample had RNA extracted and reverse transcribed into cDNA. Entries here come from immuneACCESS through TCRdb and include only in-frame sequences with V and J called. Some clones fail to appear in such tables; in the studies checked, an unresolved V gene covers under half of the shortfall, and the cause of the remainder is unknown. Across this sample there are 130,000 to 150,000 clones, with roughly four fifths seen only once. The ten largest clones represent roughly 25% of the sample. Taken with the paper, the label for time point translates to: approximately 4 weeks on oral tofacitinib. The treatment or condition label here, explained by the study, means: oral pan-JAK inhibitor, 5-10 mg twice daily.

The source was CD8+ T cells sorted from blood, collected at week 4, from a patient treated with tofacitinib. These receptors were collected from a human donor with alopecia areata.

This sequence joins TRBV2 and TRBJ2-7, with no clear D. Trimming took off 3 bases at V and 2 bases at J, with 11 bases between the two ends. CDR1 and CDR2 from the germline V gene are SNHLY and FYNNEI. The CDR3 is 14 amino acids. CDR3 coding DNA: TGTGCCAGCAGTGAGGGATATAGGACCTACGAGCAGTACTTC. Protein sequence: CASSEGYRTYEQYF.

V is TRBV5-8 and J is TRBJ1-1; D not certain. V lost 0 bases, J lost 4 bases, and 13 bases lay in between. This CDR3 contains 15 residues. The germline gives CDR1 SGHTS, CDR2 YDEGEE. The chain's CDR3 is CASSLAGYGSTEAFF. The CDR3 DNA follows: TGTGCCAGCAGCTTGGCGGGCTACGGGTCCACTGAAGCTTTCTTT.

The chain links TRBV28 to TRBJ2-5, with D perhaps matching TRBD2 (5 bases). This CDR3 is 19 amino acids long. The germline CDR1 and CDR2 sequences are MDHEN and SYDVKM. Trimming removed 1 base from V and 0 bases from J, with 21 bases in between. As DNA, the CDR3 is TGTGCCAGCAGTTTATTCGGTCTCGGTACGGGGTCGTACCAAGAGACCCAGTACTTC. Amino acids: CASSLFGLGTGSYQETQYF.

V is TRBV29-1 and J is TRBJ1-2; D is possibly TRBD1 (6 bases). V shed 6 bases and J shed 0 bases, with 23 bases lying between them. This CDR3 comprises 17 residues. Germline V CDR1 and CDR2: SQVTM, ANQGSEA. In nucleotides, the CDR3 is TGCAGCGTCCTATCAATCTCTGACAGGCATCCTAACTATGGCTACACCTTC. Its translation is CSVLSISDRHPNYGYTF. Full variable domain (remainder filled in from reference TRBV29-1 and TRBJ1-2): SAVISQKPSRDICQRGTSLTIQCQVDSQVTMMFWYRQQPGQSLTLIATANQGSEATYESGFVIDKFPISRPNLTFSTLTVSNMSPEDSSIYLCSVLSISDRHPNYGYTFGSGTRLTVV.

The rearrangement links TRBV19 to TRBJ2-5, with a possible D match to TRBD1 (5 bases). The CDR3 totals 14 residues. The germline CDR1 and CDR2 sequences are LNHDA and SQIVND (reference sequence). Between the trimmed V and J ends, which lost 3 bases and 0 bases, there was a span of 8 bases. CDR3 in DNA: TGTGCCAGTAGTATCGACAGCGACCAAGAGACCCAGTACTTC. This sequence encodes CASSIDSDQETQYF.

This clone was counted once. The gene calls are TRBV7-9 and TRBJ2-5, with TRBD1 matching 9 bases. This CDR3 is 16 amino acids long. Germline lookup yields CDR1 SEHNR and CDR2 FQNEAQ (reference sequence). V gave up 7 bases and J gave up 0 bases; unmatched junction bases: 9. The CDR3 loop reads CASTAQDRGYQETQYF. CDR3 coding DNA: TGTGCCAGCACCGCACAGGACAGGGGATACCAAGAGACCCAGTACTTC.

This clone was counted a few times. This sequence joins TRBV5-4 and TRBJ2-3; TRBD1 matches at 9 bases. Germline CDR1 is SGHNT and CDR2 is YYREEE (reference sequence). V gave up 4 bases and J gave up 1 base; unmatched junction bases: 4. This CDR3 is built from 15 residues. CDR3 sequence reads: CASSLRTGGTDTQYF. The CDR3 region has the DNA TGTGCCAGCAGCCTAAGGACAGGGGGCACAGATACGCAGTATTTT.

The J gene is TRBJ2-3, the V gene TRBV4-1; 8 bases fit TRBD2. The germline V gene has CDR1 MGHRA and CDR2 YSYEKL. The CDR3 has 16 residues. V gave up 4 bases and J gave up 2 bases; unmatched junction bases: 8. The CDR3 nucleotides are TGCGCCAGCAGCCCCGGACTAGCCGATCTCACAGATACGCAGTATTTT. Residues: CASSPGLADLTDTQYF.

V and J are TRBV7-8 and TRBJ2-3; D remains unclear. Germline values: CDR1 SGHVS, CDR2 FQNEAQ. The V end lost 1 base, the J end lost 1 base, and 6 bases lay between the germline ends. The CDR3 length is 14 residues. The CDR3 loop reads CASSLGLRTDTQYF. In nucleotides, the CDR3 is TGTGCCAGCAGCTTAGGCCTACGCACAGATACGCAGTATTTT.

The genes are TRBV7-9 and TRBJ2-1; no clear D. Germline values: CDR1 SEHNR, CDR2 FQNEAQ (reference sequence). The V end lost 2 bases, the J end lost 8 bases, and 19 bases lay between the germline ends. This CDR3 has 16 amino acids. Written as DNA, the CDR3 is TGTGCCAGCAGCTTACTAGGGCAACCCAACGGGTATGAGCAGTTCTTC. This gives the protein CASSLLGQPNGYEQFF.

The genes are TRBV29-1 and TRBJ2-1, with 8 bases lining up with TRBD2. The CDR3 totals 16 residues. Looked up from germline, CDR1 is SQVTM and CDR2 is ANQGSEA. V lost 0 bases and J lost 1; bases outside the gene matches: 5. This CDR3 is CSVEDRGTSSYNEQFF. The CDR3 nucleotides read TGCAGCGTTGAAGATCGAGGGACTAGTTCCTACAATGAGCAGTTCTTC.

V and J are TRBV13 and TRBJ1-2, with D unresolved. V lost 4 bases, J lost 1 base, and 13 bases lay in between. Per the germline V gene, CDR1 is PRHDT and CDR2 is FYEKMQ (reference sequence). This CDR3 region has 15 residues. DNA for the CDR3: TGTGCCAGCAGCTACAGCTTAAGTTATAACTATGGCTACACCTTC. This gives the protein CASSYSLSYNYGYTF.

The V gene is TRBV19, the J gene TRBJ1-6, with 7 bases that match TRBD1. Germline assignment: CDR1 LNHDA and CDR2 SQIVND (reference sequence). The trim removed 3 bases at V and 8 bases at J, leaving 10 bases unmatched. The CDR3 loop spans 16 amino acids. The CDR3 here is CASSMMSRTGDSPLHF. CDR3 in DNA: TGTGCCAGTAGTATGATGAGTCGGACAGGCGATTCACCCCTCCACTTT.

The chain is built from TRBV9 and TRBJ2-7; D is uncertain. CDR1 SGDLS and CDR2 YYNGEE come from the germline V gene. The CDR3 has 14 residues. Trimming took 4 bases from V and 3 from J, leaving 14 bases between them. The CDR3 loop is CASSPGRTDYEQYF. CDR3 nucleotides: TGTGCCAGCAGCCCCGGTAGGACCGACTACGAGCAGTACTTC.

This rearrangement joins TRBV30 to TRBJ1-1; weak D call: TRBD1 (5 bases). Trimming removed 5 bases from V and 11 bases from J, with 18 bases in between. Per germline, CDR1 GTSNPN and CDR2 SVGIG (reference sequence). The CDR3 length is 12 residues. The DNA of the CDR3 is TGTGCCTGGGGGGTAGAGGGGATAACGGCTTTCTTT. It yields the protein CAWGVEGITAFF.

The chain couples TRBV6-1 to TRBJ2-5; possible D gene TRBD2, 6 bases. The CDR3 extends over 15 amino acids. The V gene's germline CDR1 is MNHNS and CDR2 SASEGT. The V and J ends lost 4 bases and 4 bases respectively, with 16 bases between them. The CDR3 region has the DNA TGTGCCAGCAGTGTTCTATCGAAGGAGGGAGAGACCCAGTACTTC. Encoded protein: CASSVLSKEGETQYF.

The chain uses TRBV7-9 and TRBJ2-1, with TRBD1 identical over 9 bases. CDR1 and CDR2 (germline): SEHNR, FQNEAQ (reference sequence). V was pared by 4 bases and J by 8 bases, with 9 bases of the junction left unmatched. This CDR3 contains 15 residues. The CDR3 spells CASSYTGGSSYEQFF. CDR3 coding DNA: TGTGCCAGCAGCTACACAGGGGGCTCTTCATATGAGCAGTTCTTC.

The genes are TRBV7-9 and TRBJ2-5; D gene uncertain. The CDR3 loop spans 12 amino acids. The germline V and J ends were trimmed by 6 bases and 5 bases, with 10 bases remaining between them. Germline CDR1 SEHNR, CDR2 FQNEAQ (reference sequence). The DNA of the CDR3 is TGTGCCAGCAGTCCCGTCGAGGAGACCCAGTACTTC. Translating it yields CASSPVEETQYF.

This chain joins TRBV7-2 and TRBJ2-7; 12 nucleotides match TRBD2. Germline-derived CDR1 and CDR2 are SGHTA and FQGNSA. J was trimmed by 2 bases and V by 3 bases; bases with no gene match: 2. The CDR3 is made up of 15 amino acids. CDR3 nucleotides: TGTGCCAGCAGCTTGTCTAGCGGGGGGGCCTACGAGCAGTACTTC. Protein product: CASSLSSGGAYEQYF.

This chain uses TRBV4-3 with TRBJ2-5, with 8 bases that match TRBD2. Per the germline V gene, CDR1 is LGHNA and CDR2 is YSLEER. Unmatched junction bases numbered 17, after V lost 0 bases and J lost 5 bases. The CDR3 extends over 19 amino acids. CDR3 bases: TGCGCCAGCAGCCAAGATGCGCCAGGGGCAAGCGGGGGTGGGGAGACCCAGTACTTC. Its protein is CASSQDAPGASGGGETQYF.

This clone was counted only a few times. The chain employs TRBV27 and TRBJ1-5; 7 nucleotides line up with TRBD1. Germline V CDR1 and CDR2: MNHEY, SMNVEV (reference sequence). This CDR3 contains 15 residues. V lost 6 bases, J lost 5 bases, and 10 bases stayed unmatched. The CDR3 DNA reads as TGTGCCAGCAGCGGAAAAGGGGGCGGCTATCAGCCCCAGCATTTT. Protein sequence: CASSGKGGGYQPQHF.

This chain uses TRBV14 with TRBJ1-2; D unclear. CDR1 and CDR2 from the germline V gene are SGHDN and FVKESK. This CDR3 is built from 14 residues. With 1 base removed from V and 5 bases from J, the gap between germline ends came to 11 bases. In nucleotides, the CDR3 is TGTGCCAGCAGCCAAGTCGGTGGCGCTTATGGCTACACCTTC. It codes for CASSQVGGAYGYTF.

The V and J genes are TRBV7-2 and TRBJ2-3; D possibly corresponds to TRBD1 (6 bases). V shed 0 bases and J shed 5 bases, with 15 bases lying between them. This CDR3 spans 16 amino acids. Germline CDR1 reads SGHTA; CDR2 reads FQGNSA. The CDR3 region has the DNA TGTGCCAGCAGCTTAGCGGCCCAGGGGTGGAAAGATACGCAGTATTTT. Amino acid sequence: CASSLAAQGWKDTQYF.

This clone has just a few counts. The chain links TRBV5-1 to TRBJ2-1; 10 nucleotides agree with TRBD1. This CDR3 has 16 amino acids. V lost 2 bases, J lost 8 bases, and 10 bases stayed unmatched. CDR1 is SGHRS, CDR2 YFSETQ, per germline. CDR3 in amino acids: CASSFGPGQGVDEQFF. DNA of the CDR3: TGCGCCAGCAGCTTTGGCCCCGGACAGGGGGTCGATGAGCAGTTCTTC. Looking up the rest from reference TRBV5-1 and TRBJ2-1 gives the full variable domain: KAGVTQTPRYLIKTRGQQVTLSCSPISGHRSVSWYQQTPGQGLQFLFEYFSETQRNKGNFPGRFSGRQFSNSRSEMNVSTLELGDSALYLCASSFGPGQGVDEQFFGPGTRLTVL.

The chain joins TRBV5-1 to TRBJ1-2, with D maybe TRBD1 (6 bases). The germline gives CDR1 SGHRS, CDR2 YFSETQ. With 4 bases removed from V and 3 bases from J, the gap between germline ends came to 16 bases. This CDR3 spans 15 amino acids. DNA for the CDR3: TGCGCCAGCAGCCAGGCTTTGGCAGGGGACTATGGCTACACCTTC. It codes for CASSQALAGDYGYTF.

The gene calls are TRBV2 and TRBJ1-1, with a possible D match to TRBD1 (5 bases). The V and J ends lost 4 bases and 1 base respectively, with 13 bases between them. The CDR3 length is 15 residues. Germline CDR1 SNHLY, CDR2 FYNNEI. The CDR3 DNA reads TGTGCCAGCAGTGCAGGGCGACAGAGGAACACTGAAGCTTTCTTT. This codes for CASSAGRQRNTEAFF. Supplemented by reference TRBV2 and TRBJ1-1, the full variable domain reads EPEVTQTPSHQVTQMGQEVILRCVPISNHLYFYWYRQILGQKVEFLVSFYNNEISEKSEIFDDQFSVERPDGSNFTLKIRSTKLEDSAMYFCASSAGRQRNTEAFFGQGTRLTVV.

This clone has more than one count but fewer than ten. The chain recombines TRBV7-8 with TRBJ2-4; D not resolved. Germline CDR1 reads SGHVS; CDR2 reads FQNEAQ. The CDR3 is 13 amino acids. V was pared by 5 bases and J by 7 bases, with 12 bases between. In nucleotides, the CDR3 is TGTGCCAGCAGCATACTAACGACCAACATTCAGTACTTC. It translates to CASSILTTNIQYF.

About this clone itself: Other nucleotide sequences in the sample specify the same CDR3. The chain employs TRBV27 and TRBJ2-7; D is uncertain. The CDR3 is 13 amino acids. Trimming pared 2 bases from V and 1 base from J, leaving 6 bases between. Germline V CDR1 and CDR2: MNHEY, SMNVEV (reference sequence). The CDR3 DNA reads TGTGCCAGCAGTTTAGCTTCATCCTACGAGCAGTACTTC. This codes for CASSLASSYEQYF.

This clone has a single count. The chain combines TRBV5-1 with TRBJ2-7, with TRBD1 identical over 10 bases. The CDR3 runs 13 residues. Germline V gene lookup returns CDR1 SGHRS and CDR2 YFSETQ. Losses at the gene ends were 3 bases for V and 5 bases for J; bases not matched to a gene: 2. In nucleotides, the CDR3 is TGCGCCAGCAGCTCGGGACAGGGGAACGAGCAGTACTTC. Protein sequence: CASSSGQGNEQYF.

The J gene is TRBJ1-2, the V gene TRBV5-4; D not resolved. This CDR3 has 15 residues. Trimming left V 4 bases short and J 0 bases short, with 13 bases between. Germline V gene lookup returns CDR1 SGHNT and CDR2 YYREEE (reference sequence). The CDR3 reads CASSTPSRANYGYTF. The CDR3 bases are TGTGCCAGCAGCACTCCTTCCCGGGCTAACTATGGCTACACCTTC.